This T cell receptor (beta chain) was profiled in a study of CD8+CD57+ T cells in acquired aplastic anemia. Genomic DNA, serving as template, underwent TCR beta VDJ and CDR3 profiling. TCRdb analysed the reads with MiXCR anew, one entry per CDR3 protein. This table holds roughly 61,000 distinct CDR3 sequences, roughly 60% found once. Patients chosen for sequencing had CD8+CD57+ cells that had expanded, as shown by flow cytometry. Germline V gene data show CDR1 as DFQATT and CDR2 as SNEGSKA (reference sequence). The V segment lost 3 bases and the J segment 3 bases; nucleotides outside the gene matches: 11. CDR3 size: 15 residues.

The clonotype was recovered from a human donor with aplastic anemia. The specimen sequenced was sorted CD4+, CD8+, or CD8+CD57+ T cells (not recorded which) from PBMCs. V and J are TRBV20-1 and TRBJ2-7; 7 bases are a match to TRBD1. As DNA, the CDR3 is TGCAGTGCTAGGAACGACAGGGCAGGCTTCTACGAGCAGTACTTC. Translation: CSARNDRAGFYEQYF.